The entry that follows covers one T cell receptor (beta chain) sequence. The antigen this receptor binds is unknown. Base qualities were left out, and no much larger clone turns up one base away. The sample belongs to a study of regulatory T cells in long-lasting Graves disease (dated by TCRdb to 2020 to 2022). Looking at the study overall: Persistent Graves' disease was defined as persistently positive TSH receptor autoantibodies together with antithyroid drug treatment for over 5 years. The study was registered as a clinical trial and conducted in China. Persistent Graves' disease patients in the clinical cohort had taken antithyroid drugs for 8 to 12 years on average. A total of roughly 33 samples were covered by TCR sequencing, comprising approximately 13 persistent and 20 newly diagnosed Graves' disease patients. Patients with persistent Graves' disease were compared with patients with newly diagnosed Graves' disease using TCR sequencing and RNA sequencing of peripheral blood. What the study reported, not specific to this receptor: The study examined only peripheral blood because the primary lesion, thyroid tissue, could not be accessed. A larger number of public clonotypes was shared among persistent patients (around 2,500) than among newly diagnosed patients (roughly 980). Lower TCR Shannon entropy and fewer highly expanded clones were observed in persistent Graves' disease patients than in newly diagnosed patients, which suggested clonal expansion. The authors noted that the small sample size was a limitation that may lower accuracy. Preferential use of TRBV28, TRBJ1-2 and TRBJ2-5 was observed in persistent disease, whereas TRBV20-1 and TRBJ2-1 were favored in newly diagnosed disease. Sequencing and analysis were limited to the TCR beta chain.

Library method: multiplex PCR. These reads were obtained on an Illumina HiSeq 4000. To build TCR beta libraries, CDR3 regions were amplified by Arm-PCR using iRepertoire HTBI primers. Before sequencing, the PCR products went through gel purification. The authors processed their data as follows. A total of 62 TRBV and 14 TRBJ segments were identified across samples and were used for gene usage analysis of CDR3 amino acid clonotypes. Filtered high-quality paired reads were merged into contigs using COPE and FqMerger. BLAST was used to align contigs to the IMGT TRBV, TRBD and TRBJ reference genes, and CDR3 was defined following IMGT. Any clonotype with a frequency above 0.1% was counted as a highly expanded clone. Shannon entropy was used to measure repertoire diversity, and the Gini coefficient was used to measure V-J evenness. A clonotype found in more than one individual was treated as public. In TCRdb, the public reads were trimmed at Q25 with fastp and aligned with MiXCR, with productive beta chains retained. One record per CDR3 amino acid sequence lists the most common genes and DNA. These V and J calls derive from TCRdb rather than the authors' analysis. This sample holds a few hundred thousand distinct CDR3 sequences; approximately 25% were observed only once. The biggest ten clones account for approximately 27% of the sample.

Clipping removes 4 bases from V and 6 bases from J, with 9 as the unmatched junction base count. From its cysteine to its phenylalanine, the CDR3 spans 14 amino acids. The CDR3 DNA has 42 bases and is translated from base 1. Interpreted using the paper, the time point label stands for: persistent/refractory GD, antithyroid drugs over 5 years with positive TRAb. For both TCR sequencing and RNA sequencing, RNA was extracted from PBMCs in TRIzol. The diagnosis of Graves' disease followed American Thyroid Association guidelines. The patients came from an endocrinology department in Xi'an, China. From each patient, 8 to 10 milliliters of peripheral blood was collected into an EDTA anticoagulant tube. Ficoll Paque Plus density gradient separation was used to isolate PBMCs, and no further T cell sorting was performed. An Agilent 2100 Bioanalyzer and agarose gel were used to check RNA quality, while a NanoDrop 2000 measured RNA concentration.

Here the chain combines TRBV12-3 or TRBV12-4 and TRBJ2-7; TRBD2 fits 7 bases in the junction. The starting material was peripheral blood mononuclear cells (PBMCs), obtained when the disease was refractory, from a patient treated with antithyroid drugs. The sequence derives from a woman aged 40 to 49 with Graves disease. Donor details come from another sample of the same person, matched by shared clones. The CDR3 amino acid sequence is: CASSYGGSRSEQYF. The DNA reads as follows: TGTGCCAGCAGTTATGGCGGGAGCAGGAGCGAGCAGTACTTC.